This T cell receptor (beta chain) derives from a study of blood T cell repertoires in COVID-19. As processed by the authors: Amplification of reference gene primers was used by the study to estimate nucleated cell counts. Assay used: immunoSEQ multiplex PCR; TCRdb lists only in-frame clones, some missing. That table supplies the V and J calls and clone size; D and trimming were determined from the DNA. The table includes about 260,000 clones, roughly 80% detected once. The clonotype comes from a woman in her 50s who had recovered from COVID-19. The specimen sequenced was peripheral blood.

Here the CDR3 reads CASSFDGTGNSGTNEKLFF. For the CDR3, the DNA is TGTGCCAGCAGTTTTGACGGGACAGGGAATAGTGGAACTAATGAAAAACTGTTTTTT. The rearrangement links TRBV28 to TRBJ1-4, with TRBD1 matching 9 bases. The CDR3 spans 19 residues. V trimming: 3 bases; J trimming: 1 base; junction bases outside the gene matches: 12. Germline V gene data show CDR1 as MDHEN and CDR2 as SYDVKM.